This is a list of T cell receptor beta chains from one sample in a study of OX40 agonist ivuxolimab in advanced cancers. The assay was immunoSEQ multiplex PCR, and TCRdb's table has in-frame clones only and misses some. The repertoire includes some 49,000 clones, around 79% of them detected once, and 6.5% to 9.5% sits in the top ten. The sequencing here drew on CD4+ or CD8+ T cells sorted from blood, taken in a trial of the OX40 agonist ivuxolimab. Source of these receptors: an adult with an advanced solid tumor such as melanoma, head and neck, liver or kidney cancer. The CDR3 runs from the conserved cysteine through the conserved F or W. Fields, in order: D gene, CDR3 length, J gene, clone size, V gene, CDR3 protein, CDR3 DNA. A D gene is named only where the DNA matches it firmly. Some rows mark clone size as missing; the rest say once, few, many or name a class of expanded clone.

D gene: -
CDR3 length: 16
J gene: TRBJ1-4
clone size: -
V gene: TRBV6-5
CDR3 protein: CASSSGTAVFNEKLFF
CDR3 DNA: TGTGCCAGCAGTTCCGGGACCGCTGTATTTAATGAAAAACTGTTTTTT

D gene: -
CDR3 length: 16
J gene: TRBJ2-6
clone size: few
V gene: TRBV7-8
CDR3 protein: CASSRRNPDGANVLTF
CDR3 DNA: TGTGCCAGCAGTCGAAGGAACCCCGATGGGGCCAACGTCCTGACTTTC

D gene: -
CDR3 length: 16
J gene: TRBJ1-1
clone size: once
V gene: TRBV23-1
CDR3 protein: CASSPPAGCRNTEAFF
CDR3 DNA: TGCGCCAGCAGTCCCCCGGCAGGGTGTAGGAACACTGAAGCTTTCTTT

D gene: -
CDR3 length: 12
J gene: TRBJ1-2
clone size: -
V gene: TRBV10-1
CDR3 protein: CASGALKDGYTF
CDR3 DNA: TGCGCCAGTGGGGCTTTAAAGGATGGCTACACCTTC

D gene: -
CDR3 length: 12
J gene: TRBJ2-7
clone size: -
V gene: TRBV7-2
CDR3 protein: CASSLVRHEQYF
CDR3 DNA: TGTGCCAGCAGCTTAGTCCGGCACGAGCAGTACTTC

D gene: -
CDR3 length: 11
J gene: TRBJ2-7
clone size: -
V gene: TRBV18
CDR3 protein: CASATEYEQYF
CDR3 DNA: TGTGCCAGCGCTACGGAGTACGAGCAGTACTTC

D gene: -
CDR3 length: 17
J gene: TRBJ2-7
clone size: -
V gene: TRBV7-2
CDR3 protein: CASSLVPPGNYLYEQYF
CDR3 DNA: TGTGCCAGCAGCTTAGTGCCGCCGGGTAACTATTTATACGAGCAGTACTTC

D gene: -
CDR3 length: 16
J gene: TRBJ2-1
clone size: -
V gene: TRBV5-1
CDR3 protein: CASSPRGTNTYNEQFF
CDR3 DNA: TGCGCCAGCAGCCCCAGGGGTACTAACACCTACAATGAGCAGTTCTTC

D gene: -
CDR3 length: 16
J gene: TRBJ2-1
clone size: -
V gene: TRBV15
CDR3 protein: CATSRGGTSSYNEQFF
CDR3 DNA: TGTGCCACCAGCAGGGGCGGGACCAGCTCCTACAATGAGCAGTTCTTC

D gene: -
CDR3 length: 11
J gene: TRBJ1-1
clone size: -
V gene: TRBV6-6
CDR3 protein: CASNQGNEAFF
CDR3 DNA: TGTGCCAGCAATCAGGGGAATGAAGCTTTCTTT

D gene: -
CDR3 length: 15
J gene: TRBJ2-7
clone size: -
V gene: TRBV14
CDR3 protein: CASSPGVAYFGEQYF
CDR3 DNA: TGTGCCAGCAGCCCAGGGGTAGCCTACTTCGGCGAGCAGTACTTC

D gene: -
CDR3 length: 19
J gene: TRBJ2-1
clone size: few
V gene: TRBV19
CDR3 protein: CASSTGGGFGRRPGGEQFF
CDR3 DNA: TGTGCCAGTAGTACAGGGGGCGGTTTCGGCCGAAGGCCGGGGGGTGAGCAGTTCTTC

D gene: -
CDR3 length: 15
J gene: TRBJ1-5
clone size: medium-sized
V gene: TRBV2
CDR3 protein: CASTSSSGPNQPQHF
CDR3 DNA: TGTGCCAGCACATCTTCCTCGGGCCCAAATCAGCCCCAGCATTTT

D gene: TRBD1
CDR3 length: 14
J gene: TRBJ2-5
clone size: few
V gene: TRBV29-1
CDR3 protein: CSVMDRVNGETQYF
CDR3 DNA: TGCAGCGTTATGGACAGGGTAAATGGAGAGACCCAGTACTTC

D gene: -
CDR3 length: 12
J gene: TRBJ2-3
clone size: -
V gene: TRBV13
CDR3 protein: CASSLLPSFLYF
CDR3 DNA: TGTGCCAGCAGCTTACTTCCTAGCTTTCTGTATTTT

D gene: -
CDR3 length: 13
J gene: TRBJ1-1
clone size: -
V gene: TRBV6-5
CDR3 protein: CASSYGPLAEAFF
CDR3 DNA: TGTGCCAGCAGTTATGGCCCCCTCGCTGAAGCTTTCTTT

D gene: -
CDR3 length: 14
J gene: TRBJ2-6
clone size: -
V gene: TRBV12-5
CDR3 protein: CASALGSGANVLTF
CDR3 DNA: TGTGCTAGTGCTTTAGGCTCTGGGGCCAACGTCCTGACTTTC

D gene: -
CDR3 length: 13
J gene: TRBJ1-2
clone size: -
V gene: TRBV5-1
CDR3 protein: CASSPSEVYGYTF
CDR3 DNA: TGCGCCAGCAGCCCGAGCGAGGTCTATGGCTACACCTTC

D gene: -
CDR3 length: 15
J gene: TRBJ1-2
clone size: few
V gene: TRBV5-5
CDR3 protein: CASSPTASGSYGYTF
CDR3 DNA: TGTGCCAGCAGCCCGACTGCTTCGGGATCATATGGCTACACCTTC

D gene: TRBD2
CDR3 length: 16
J gene: TRBJ2-1
clone size: -
V gene: TRBV7-2
CDR3 protein: CASSLTSGWGYNEQFF
CDR3 DNA: TGTGCCAGCAGCTTGACTAGCGGGTGGGGCTACAATGAGCAGTTCTTC

D gene: TRBD1
CDR3 length: 14
J gene: TRBJ2-7
clone size: -
V gene: TRBV11-2
CDR3 protein: CASSVSLQGTEQYF
CDR3 DNA: TGTGCCAGCAGCGTGAGTTTACAGGGGACCGAGCAGTACTTC

D gene: -
CDR3 length: 16
J gene: TRBJ2-6
clone size: -
V gene: TRBV4-1
CDR3 protein: CASSQGGGSGANVLTF
CDR3 DNA: TGCGCCAGCAGCCAGGGGGGAGGTTCTGGGGCCAACGTCCTGACTTTC

D gene: TRBD2
CDR3 length: 15
J gene: TRBJ2-3
clone size: -
V gene: TRBV6-1
CDR3 protein: CASRGLAGATDTQYF
CDR3 DNA: TGTGCCAGCAGGGGACTAGCGGGAGCCACAGATACGCAGTATTTT

D gene: -
CDR3 length: 14
J gene: TRBJ2-3
clone size: -
V gene: TRBV7-2
CDR3 protein: CASSSSPSVYTQYF
CDR3 DNA: TGTGCCAGCAGCTCCTCCCCATCGGTATATACGCAGTATTTT

D gene: -
CDR3 length: 14
J gene: TRBJ1-1
clone size: -
V gene: TRBV18
CDR3 protein: CASSPLTENTEAFF
CDR3 DNA: TGTGCCAGCTCACCCTTGACCGAGAACACTGAAGCTTTCTTT

D gene: -
CDR3 length: 15
J gene: TRBJ2-1
clone size: -
V gene: TRBV5-8
CDR3 protein: CASSLFRSSYNEQFF
CDR3 DNA: TGTGCCAGCAGCTTGTTCCGGAGCTCCTACAATGAGCAGTTCTTC

D gene: TRBD2
CDR3 length: 16
J gene: TRBJ2-1
clone size: -
V gene: TRBV19
CDR3 protein: CASSTHSGRPYNEQFF
CDR3 DNA: TGTGCCAGTAGTACCCATAGCGGGAGGCCCTACAATGAGCAGTTCTTC

D gene: -
CDR3 length: 17
J gene: TRBJ2-3
clone size: -
V gene: TRBV11-3
CDR3 protein: CASSLVKGLPSTDTQYF
CDR3 DNA: TGTGCCAGCAGCTTAGTGAAGGGACTCCCTAGCACAGATACGCAGTATTTT

D gene: -
CDR3 length: 13
J gene: TRBJ2-7
clone size: few
V gene: TRBV6-5
CDR3 protein: CASHRSSSYEQYF
CDR3 DNA: TGTGCCAGCCATCGTTCGTCGTCCTACGAGCAGTACTTC

D gene: -
CDR3 length: 13
J gene: TRBJ2-1
clone size: -
V gene: TRBV5-1
CDR3 protein: CASSEGGGGEQFF
CDR3 DNA: TGCGCCAGCAGCGAGGGCGGGGGCGGCGAGCAGTTCTTC

D gene: -
CDR3 length: 16
J gene: TRBJ2-1
clone size: -
V gene: TRBV4-3
CDR3 protein: CASSQGTYSSYNEQFF
CDR3 DNA: TGCGCCAGCAGCCAGGGGACATACAGCTCCTACAATGAGCAGTTCTTC

D gene: TRBD2
CDR3 length: 14
J gene: TRBJ2-1
clone size: few
V gene: TRBV7-8
CDR3 protein: CASSSTSGFNEQFF
CDR3 DNA: TGTGCCAGCAGTTCGACTAGCGGGTTTAATGAGCAGTTCTTC

D gene: -
CDR3 length: 14
J gene: TRBJ1-3
clone size: -
V gene: TRBV19
CDR3 protein: CASSTTGIGNTIYF
CDR3 DNA: TGTGCCAGTAGTACAACAGGAATAGGAAACACCATATATTTT

D gene: -
CDR3 length: 16
J gene: TRBJ1-1
clone size: -
V gene: TRBV5-4
CDR3 protein: CASSSGGTGWNTEAFF
CDR3 DNA: TGTGCCAGCAGCTCCGGGGGAACAGGATGGAACACTGAAGCTTTCTTT

D gene: TRBD1
CDR3 length: 14
J gene: TRBJ1-2
clone size: once
V gene: TRBV5-8
CDR3 protein: CASSFGTENYGYTF
CDR3 DNA: TGTGCCAGCAGCTTCGGGACAGAGAACTATGGCTACACCTTC

D gene: TRBD2
CDR3 length: 15
J gene: TRBJ2-1
clone size: -
V gene: TRBV7-2
CDR3 protein: CASSLRGLAGDEQFF
CDR3 DNA: TGTGCCAGCAGCTTAAGGGGACTAGCGGGAGATGAGCAGTTCTTC

D gene: -
CDR3 length: 13
J gene: TRBJ1-2
clone size: -
V gene: TRBV7-2
CDR3 protein: CASSLPGGYGYTF
CDR3 DNA: TGTGCCAGCAGCTTACCCGGCGGCTATGGCTACACCTTC

D gene: TRBD2
CDR3 length: 16
J gene: TRBJ2-5
clone size: -
V gene: TRBV5-1
CDR3 protein: CASSLATGGPEETQYF
CDR3 DNA: TGCGCCAGCAGCTTGGCGACGGGAGGGCCGGAGGAGACCCAGTACTTC

D gene: -
CDR3 length: 14
J gene: TRBJ2-1
clone size: once
V gene: TRBV11-3
CDR3 protein: CASSLEGASNEQFF
CDR3 DNA: TGTGCCAGCAGCTTAGAAGGGGCCTCCAATGAGCAGTTCTTC

D gene: TRBD2
CDR3 length: 14
J gene: TRBJ2-1
clone size: -
V gene: TRBV5-1
CDR3 protein: CASSLVLADNEQFF
CDR3 DNA: TGCGCCAGCAGCTTGGTCCTAGCGGACAATGAGCAGTTCTTC

D gene: TRBD2
CDR3 length: 15
J gene: TRBJ2-7
clone size: -
V gene: TRBV5-1
CDR3 protein: CASSLKLAGMGEQYF
CDR3 DNA: TGCGCCAGCAGCTTGAAACTAGCGGGCATGGGGGAGCAGTACTTC

D gene: -
CDR3 length: 13
J gene: TRBJ1-4
clone size: -
V gene: TRBV9
CDR3 protein: CASSAWDNEKLFF
CDR3 DNA: TGTGCCAGCAGCGCCTGGGATAATGAAAAACTGTTTTTT

D gene: -
CDR3 length: 13
J gene: TRBJ1-2
clone size: -
V gene: TRBV18
CDR3 protein: CASSPEGNYGYTF
CDR3 DNA: TGTGCCAGCTCACCAGAGGGAAACTATGGCTACACCTTC

D gene: TRBD1
CDR3 length: 16
J gene: TRBJ1-1
clone size: -
V gene: TRBV6-1
CDR3 protein: CASSERAGGLSTEAFF
CDR3 DNA: TGTGCCAGCAGTGAACGCGCAGGGGGTCTGAGCACTGAAGCTTTCTTT

D gene: -
CDR3 length: 13
J gene: TRBJ1-5
clone size: -
V gene: TRBV6-1
CDR3 protein: CASSESFNQPQHF
CDR3 DNA: TGTGCCAGCAGTGAATCTTTTAACCAGCCCCAGCATTTT

D gene: TRBD2
CDR3 length: 17
J gene: TRBJ2-7
clone size: -
V gene: TRBV14
CDR3 protein: CASSQPMRLAGEVKQYF
CDR3 DNA: TGTGCCAGCAGCCAACCAATGAGACTAGCGGGAGAAGTTAAGCAGTACTTC